Here is one T cell receptor (beta chain) with its context. One entry per CDR3 protein, called by TCRdb with MiXCR from the RT-PCR reads. The repertoire holds hundreds of thousands of distinct CDR3 sequences, with over 12% as singletons. The material sequenced was memory CD4+ T cells from blood. This receptor was identified in a female donor in good health, serving as a healthy control.

CDR3 DNA: TGTGCCAGCACCTCGGACCCCGGCCGCGAGCAGTTCTTC. Its translation: CASTSDPGREQFF. The V and J genes are TRBV12-3 or TRBV12-4 and TRBJ2-1; no reliable D call. V was shortened by 7 bases and J by 10 bases, with 17 bases between the two germline ends. The CDR3 is 13 residues long.